This record concerns one T cell receptor (beta chain) sequence. The antigen remains undetermined. The sample belongs to a study of cytomegalovirus exposure and HLA in healthy donors. Unmatched junction bases numbered 8, after V lost 9 bases and J lost 6 bases. CDR3 length equals 14 residues. CDR1 and CDR2 from the germline V gene are MGHDK and SYGVNS. Study results and limitations: Most sequenced TCRs were rare (though some public TCRs occurred in many donors). Of the V segments, some could not be distinguished, including TRBV6-2 and TRBV6-3, and were excluded. With DRB1 most and HLA-C fewest, TCR association rates differed between HLA loci in a later analysis.

Healthy individuals who donated bone marrow served as the donors. PCR amplification relied on 60 Vbeta primers (plus 13 Jbeta primers). TCRdb's copy holds only in-frame clones and misses some; the assay was immunoSEQ multiplex PCR. Among about 59,000 clones listed, 75% to 85% were seen once. This rearrangement joins TRBV25-1 to TRBJ2-1; TRBD2 agrees at 10 bases. The source material was PBMCs. The sequence was collected from a woman aged 40 to 50 in good health and CMV-seronegative. CDR3 protein: CAREQREGSNEQFF. The CDR3 DNA sequence: TGTGCCAGAGAGCAGCGGGAGGGCTCCAATGAGCAGTTCTTC.